A selection of T cell receptor beta chains follows, all from one sample in a study of OX40 agonist ivuxolimab in advanced cancers. Only in-frame clones appear in the TCRdb table, and some are missing; sequencing was by immunoSEQ multiplex PCR. The sample shows 60,000 to 85,000 clones, 85% to 90% of them seen only once. The material sequenced was CD4+ or CD8+ T cells sorted from blood, taken in a trial of the OX40 agonist ivuxolimab. All receptors derive from an adult with an advanced solid tumor such as melanoma, head and neck, liver or kidney cancer. Both conserved end residues are part of each CDR3. D genes are given only for firm matches. Only part of the rows carry a size: once, few, many, or a class if the clone is expanded.

D: -; J: TRBJ2-2; V: TRBV7-2; size: -; DNA: TGTGCCAGCAGCTCGTACACCGGGGAGCTGTTTTTT; CDR3: CASSSYTGELFF
D: -; J: TRBJ1-2; V: TRBV28; size: -; DNA: TGTGCCAGCAGTTATGGGGCGGTCAGGGTAAACTATGGCTACACCTTC; CDR3: CASSYGAVRVNYGYTF
D: -; J: TRBJ1-1; V: TRBV28; size: -; DNA: TGTGCCAGCAGTTCCCCCTCCGGACAGGAAGCTTTCTTT; CDR3: CASSSPSGQEAFF
D: -; J: TRBJ2-7; V: TRBV5-1; size: -; DNA: TGCGCCAGCAGCTTTGACACTACGTACGAGCAGTACTTC; CDR3: CASSFDTTYEQYF
D: TRBD2; J: TRBJ2-2; V: TRBV10-3; size: -; DNA: TGTGCCATCCGCGGTTGGACTAGCGACACCGGGGAGCTGTTTTTT; CDR3: CAIRGWTSDTGELFF
D: -; J: TRBJ2-2; V: TRBV19; size: -; DNA: TGTGCCAGTAAAGAAGGACCGACACCAGAGCTGTTTTTT; CDR3: CASKEGPTPELFF
D: -; J: TRBJ1-4; V: TRBV7-9; size: -; DNA: TGTGCCAGCAGCTTCTCAGGGTTCTCGGCAACTAATGAAAAACTGTTTTTT; CDR3: CASSFSGFSATNEKLFF
D: TRBD1; J: TRBJ2-5; V: TRBV2; size: -; DNA: TGTGCCAGCAGTGCAAACAGGGGGCGAGAGACCCAGTACTTC; CDR3: CASSANRGRETQYF
D: TRBD1; J: TRBJ2-4; V: TRBV27; size: -; DNA: TGTGCCAGCAGTTCCCGGGGCGGGACAGGGTCTTTCTCAGCCAAAAACATTCAGTACTTC; CDR3: CASSSRGGTGSFSAKNIQYF
D: TRBD2; J: TRBJ2-7; V: TRBV11-2; size: -; DNA: TGTGCCAGCAGCTTCGCGACTAGCGGGGGACTCGGCGAGCAGTACTTC; CDR3: CASSFATSGGLGEQYF
D: -; J: TRBJ2-2; V: TRBV5-1; size: -; DNA: TGCGCCAGCAGCCCGTTAGCGGACCGCTTCAACACCGGGGAGCTGTTTTTT; CDR3: CASSPLADRFNTGELFF
D: TRBD2; J: TRBJ2-5; V: TRBV7-9; size: -; DNA: TGTGCCAGCAGCTTAGACCTAGCGGGGGGCCAGGAGACCCAGTACTTC; CDR3: CASSLDLAGGQETQYF
D: TRBD2; J: TRBJ2-5; V: TRBV4-2; size: -; DNA: TGTGCCAGCAGCCGCACTAGCGGGGGCGACCAAGAGACCCAGTACTTC; CDR3: CASSRTSGGDQETQYF
D: -; J: TRBJ2-7; V: TRBV30; size: -; DNA: TGTGCCTGGACTTTTGGACGAGCTGGTACCTACGAGCAGTACTTC; CDR3: CAWTFGRAGTYEQYF
D: TRBD2; J: TRBJ2-1; V: TRBV9; size: -; DNA: TGTGCCAGCAGCGTAGATCGGGGACTAGCGGGATGGAATGAGCAGTTCTTC; CDR3: CASSVDRGLAGWNEQFF
D: TRBD2; J: TRBJ2-3; V: TRBV5-6; size: -; DNA: TGTGCCAGCAGCTTCTGGCGGGGGAGAACAGATACGCAGTATTTT; CDR3: CASSFWRGRTDTQYF
D: TRBD1; J: TRBJ1-1; V: TRBV10-3; size: once; DNA: TGTGCCATCAGTGAGTCGACAGGGGGGGCCACTGAAGCTTTCTTT; CDR3: CAISESTGGATEAFF
D: TRBD2; J: TRBJ2-1; V: TRBV28; size: -; DNA: TGTGCCAGCATTCCCCTTCCTGGGACTAGGTGGAATGAGCAGTTCTTC; CDR3: CASIPLPGTRWNEQFF
D: -; J: TRBJ2-2; V: TRBV28; size: -; DNA: TGTGCCAGCAGAACCTCCGTCCCTCGCGGCGGGGAGCTGTTTTTT; CDR3: CASRTSVPRGGELFF
D: TRBD2; J: TRBJ2-3; V: TRBV5-1; size: -; DNA: TGCGCCAGCAGCAAAGCCGGGACTAGCGGGAGCGCAGATACGCAGTATTTT; CDR3: CASSKAGTSGSADTQYF
D: -; J: TRBJ1-5; V: TRBV7-2; size: -; DNA: TGTGCCAGCAGCTTAGTTCCAAATAGCAATCAGCCCCAGCATTTT; CDR3: CASSLVPNSNQPQHF
D: TRBD1; J: TRBJ1-5; V: TRBV25-1; size: -; DNA: TGTGCCAGCAGTCCCGGGACAGCAATCCATCAGCCCCAGCATTTT; CDR3: CASSPGTAIHQPQHF
D: -; J: TRBJ2-7; V: TRBV7-2; size: few; DNA: TGTGCCAGCAGCTCCGGGAACGGCGCCCAGCAGTACTTC; CDR3: CASSSGNGAQQYF
D: -; J: TRBJ1-4; V: TRBV7-2; size: -; DNA: TGTGCCAGCAGCTTAAATCTGGGACATGAAAAACTGTTTTTT; CDR3: CASSLNLGHEKLFF
D: -; J: TRBJ1-1; V: TRBV19; size: few; DNA: TGTGCCAGTAGTGCACAGGAGAACACTGAAGCTTTCTTT; CDR3: CASSAQENTEAFF
D: -; J: TRBJ1-2; V: TRBV19; size: -; DNA: TGTGCCAGTAGTATAGTGAGGGCCGTCGGCTACACCTTC; CDR3: CASSIVRAVGYTF
D: TRBD1; J: TRBJ2-2; V: TRBV7-2; size: -; DNA: TGTGCCAGCAGATTACAGGGGGCGGCCGGGGAGCTGTTTTTT; CDR3: CASRLQGAAGELFF
D: -; J: TRBJ2-7; V: TRBV28; size: -; DNA: TGTGCCAGCAGTCCCCCCGAGAAGCGGGTCTCCTACGAGCAGTACTTC; CDR3: CASSPPEKRVSYEQYF
D: TRBD1; J: TRBJ1-2; V: TRBV10-3; size: -; DNA: TGTGCCATCATGGACAGGGCGGCGGGGAGCTATGGCTACACCTTC; CDR3: CAIMDRAAGSYGYTF
D: TRBD1; J: TRBJ1-2; V: TRBV7-6; size: -; DNA: TGTGCCAGCAGTCGAACGGGGACAGGGGGCGATGGCTACACCTTC; CDR3: CASSRTGTGGDGYTF
D: -; J: TRBJ1-4; V: TRBV5-1; size: -; DNA: TGCGCCAGCAGCTTACGGGGGAGCTTAACTAATGAAAAACTGTTTTTT; CDR3: CASSLRGSLTNEKLFF
D: TRBD2; J: TRBJ2-1; V: TRBV4-2; size: -; DNA: TGTGCCAGCAGCCAAGATGGGAGCGGGGGGGCCGCATACAATGAGCAGTTCTTC; CDR3: CASSQDGSGGAAYNEQFF
D: -; J: TRBJ1-1; V: TRBV29-1; size: -; DNA: TGCAGCGCCCGAGAGGGAGGGGGCACTGAAGCTTTCTTT; CDR3: CSAREGGGTEAFF
D: -; J: TRBJ1-1; V: TRBV7-2; size: -; DNA: TGTGCCAGCAGCTTAAGAAAGACGGGTTCTGAAGCTTTCTTT; CDR3: CASSLRKTGSEAFF
D: TRBD1; J: TRBJ2-5; V: TRBV5-1; size: -; DNA: TGCGCCAGCAGCACTGGGGACAGCAAAGAGACCCAGTACTTC; CDR3: CASSTGDSKETQYF
D: TRBD2; J: TRBJ2-7; V: TRBV27; size: -; DNA: TGTGCCAGCAGTTTATCGGGAGGGTCCTACGAGCAGTACTTC; CDR3: CASSLSGGSYEQYF
D: -; J: TRBJ2-7; V: TRBV5-1; size: -; DNA: TGCGCCAGCAGCTTGTGGGGTGGACCTTATGACGAGCAGTACTTC; CDR3: CASSLWGGPYDEQYF
D: -; J: TRBJ2-1; V: TRBV18; size: -; DNA: TGTGCCAGCTCACCATCCCTCGACTACAATGAGCAGTTCTTC; CDR3: CASSPSLDYNEQFF
D: -; J: TRBJ1-5; V: TRBV7-9; size: -; DNA: TGTGCCAGCTCGGCAGACGGCAATCAGCCCCAGCATTTT; CDR3: CASSADGNQPQHF
D: -; J: TRBJ1-4; V: TRBV5-6; size: -; DNA: TGTGCCAGCAGCTTGGGGACAGTTCTTGGTGAAAAACTGTTTTTT; CDR3: CASSLGTVLGEKLFF
D: -; J: TRBJ1-3; V: TRBV7-2; size: -; DNA: TGTGCCAGCAGCTCGATCGCTGGATCTGGAAACACCATATATTTT; CDR3: CASSSIAGSGNTIYF
D: -; J: TRBJ1-3; V: TRBV9; size: -; DNA: TGTGCCAGCAGCGTCGGCGGTAGCTCTGGAAACACCATATATTTT; CDR3: CASSVGGSSGNTIYF
D: -; J: TRBJ1-2; V: TRBV27; size: -; DNA: TGTGCCAGCAGTTTCGGAAGCAGCTCTAACTATGGCTACACCTTC; CDR3: CASSFGSSSNYGYTF
D: TRBD1; J: TRBJ1-6; V: TRBV7-3; size: -; DNA: TGTGCCAGCAGCTTATTCCCACAGGGGAATTCACCCCTCCACTTT; CDR3: CASSLFPQGNSPLHF
D: TRBD1; J: TRBJ2-7; V: TRBV28; size: -; DNA: TGTGCCAGTACATTCACAGGGGGAAAGACCTACGAGCAGTACTTC; CDR3: CASTFTGGKTYEQYF
D: TRBD2; J: TRBJ2-1; V: TRBV6-1; size: -; DNA: TGTGCCAGCAGTGTTGGGAGGGTCGGGTATGAGCAGTTCTTC; CDR3: CASSVGRVGYEQFF
D: -; J: TRBJ1-4; V: TRBV19; size: -; DNA: TGTGCCAGTAGTATAGGTCAATTCGGTGAAAAACTGTTTTTT; CDR3: CASSIGQFGEKLFF
D: TRBD2; J: TRBJ2-3; V: TRBV9; size: -; DNA: TGTGCCAGCAGCGTTAGCGGGAGAACAGATACGCAGTATTTT; CDR3: CASSVSGRTDTQYF
D: TRBD2; J: TRBJ2-2; V: TRBV5-1; size: -; DNA: TGCGCCAGCAGCAGGAGCCTCGCGGGAGGGCCGGCCGGGGAGCTGTTTTTT; CDR3: CASSRSLAGGPAGELFF
D: TRBD1; J: TRBJ1-3; V: TRBV28; size: -; DNA: TGTGCCAGCAGTTTCCAGGGTGGGACAGGGTTGTATCCTGGAAACACCATATATTTT; CDR3: CASSFQGGTGLYPGNTIYF
D: TRBD1; J: TRBJ1-2; V: TRBV30; size: -; DNA: TGTGCCTGGATAAGCCGGGGACAGGGGATATTAGACGGCTACACCTTC; CDR3: CAWISRGQGILDGYTF
D: TRBD2; J: TRBJ2-3; V: TRBV7-9; size: -; DNA: TGTGCCAGCAGGAGCGGGGGGCCGGCAAGCACAGATACGCAGTATTTT; CDR3: CASRSGGPASTDTQYF
D: -; J: TRBJ1-4; V: TRBV29-1; size: -; DNA: TGCAGCGCCCGGGGGGACCTTAATGAAAAACTGTTTTTT; CDR3: CSARGDLNEKLFF
D: TRBD1; J: TRBJ1-4; V: TRBV28; size: once; DNA: TGTGCCAGCAGTCTGGGACAGACTAATGAAAAACTGTTTTTT; CDR3: CASSLGQTNEKLFF